At least ten counts were recorded for the clone carrying this T cell receptor beta chain. The target antigen is unknown. A process of 5'RACE template switching, which added a universal primer site and UMIs, was used to make TCR cDNA. TCRdb reprocessed the 5' RACE reads with MiXCR, giving one entry per CDR3 protein. The data contain some 160,000 distinct CDR3 sequences, more than 5.5% of them singletons. V lost 2 bases and J 3 bases, leaving 6 bases between the germline ends. There are 13 residues in the CDR3. From germline, CDR1 is MNHEY and CDR2 SVGEGT. The entry originates in a study of T cells after yellow fever vaccination. The study, taken as a whole, reports: Once the booster was given, most primary-vaccination clones reappeared, at approximately 97% for CD4 and roughly 90% for CD8. FACS-sorted repertoires could contain abundant clonotypes contaminating from the bulk population.

The starting material was CD4+ T cells sorted from PBMCs, obtained less than 6 days after the first yellow fever vaccination. This sequence was found in a man between 18 and 29 years old who received the YFV17D yellow fever vaccine. The V gene is TRBV6-2 or TRBV6-3, the J gene TRBJ2-3; D ambiguous. The CDR3 DNA reads TGTGCCAGCAGTTACGTGGGAACAGATACGCAGTATTTT. It specifies CASSYVGTDTQYF.